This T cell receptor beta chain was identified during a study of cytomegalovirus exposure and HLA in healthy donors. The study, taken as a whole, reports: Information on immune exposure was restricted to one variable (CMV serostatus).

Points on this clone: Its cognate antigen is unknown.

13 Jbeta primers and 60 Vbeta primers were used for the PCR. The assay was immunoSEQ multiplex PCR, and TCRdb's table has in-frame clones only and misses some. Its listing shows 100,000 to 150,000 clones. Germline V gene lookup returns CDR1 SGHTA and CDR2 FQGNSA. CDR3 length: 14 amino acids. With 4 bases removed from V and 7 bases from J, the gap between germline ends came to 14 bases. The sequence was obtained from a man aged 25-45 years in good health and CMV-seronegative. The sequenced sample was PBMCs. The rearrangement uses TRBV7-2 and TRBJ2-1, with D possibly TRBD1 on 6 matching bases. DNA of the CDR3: TGTGCCAGCAGCTCCACCGACAGGAGGAATGAGCAGTTCTTC. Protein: CASSSTDRRNEQFF. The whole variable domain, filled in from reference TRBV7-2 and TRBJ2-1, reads GAGVSQSPSNKVTEKGKDVELRCDPISGHTALYWYRQSLGQGLEFLIYFQGNSAPDKSGLPSDRFSAERTGGSVSTLTIQRTQQEDSAVYLCASSSTDRRNEQFFGPGTRLTVL.